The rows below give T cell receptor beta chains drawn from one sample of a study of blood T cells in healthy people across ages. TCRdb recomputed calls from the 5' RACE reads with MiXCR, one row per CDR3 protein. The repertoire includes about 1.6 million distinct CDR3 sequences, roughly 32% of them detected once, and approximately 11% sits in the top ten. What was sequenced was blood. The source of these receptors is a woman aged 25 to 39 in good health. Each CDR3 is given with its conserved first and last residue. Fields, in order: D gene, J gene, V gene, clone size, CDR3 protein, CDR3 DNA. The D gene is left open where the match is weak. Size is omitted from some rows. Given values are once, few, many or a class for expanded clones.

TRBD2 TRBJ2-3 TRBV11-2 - CASSYSLGGAKDTQYF TGTGCCAGCAGCTACTCCCTCGGGGGGGCTAAAGATACGCAGTATTTT
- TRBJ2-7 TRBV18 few CASSPKIDSSYEQYF TGTGCCAGCTCACCCAAAATCGACAGCTCCTACGAGCAGTACTTC
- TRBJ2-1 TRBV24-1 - CATSDPYHLRPNEQFF TGTGCCACCAGTGATCCCTACCACCTCCGGCCCAATGAGCAGTTCTTC
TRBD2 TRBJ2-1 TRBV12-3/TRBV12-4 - CASSFGLAGFNEQFF TGTGCCAGCAGTTTCGGGCTAGCGGGATTCAATGAGCAGTTCTTC
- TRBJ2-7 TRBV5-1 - CASSQDFYEQYF TGCGCCAGCAGTCAGGACTTCTACGAGCAGTACTTC
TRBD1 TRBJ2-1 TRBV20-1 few CSAYSGTENNEQFF TGCAGTGCTTACTCCGGGACAGAAAACAATGAGCAGTTCTTC
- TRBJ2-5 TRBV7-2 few CASSLGAFQETQYF TGTGCCAGCAGCTTAGGCGCGTTCCAAGAGACCCAGTACTTC
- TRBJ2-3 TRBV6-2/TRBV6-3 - CASSYGPGTSTDTQYF TGTGCCAGCAGTTACGGTCCAGGGACGAGCACAGATACGCAGTATTTT
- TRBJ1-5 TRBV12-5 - CASGLVRMNQPQHF TGTGCTAGTGGTTTGGTCCGGATGAATCAGCCCCAGCATTTT
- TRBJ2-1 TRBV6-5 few CASSYSLIGDGGNEQFF TGTGCCAGCAGTTACTCGCTTATTGGGGATGGAGGCAATGAGCAGTTCTTC
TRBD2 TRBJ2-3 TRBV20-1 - CSASSGSYLDTQYF TGCAGTGCCAGTAGCGGGAGTTATCTAGATACGCAGTATTTT
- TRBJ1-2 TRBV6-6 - CDSRFPGGDYGYTF TGTGACAGCAGGTTCCCCGGGGGGGACTATGGCTACACCTTC
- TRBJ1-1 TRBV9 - CASSAYVEPMTTEAFF TGTGCCAGCAGCGCTTACGTAGAGCCCATGACCACTGAAGCTTTCTTT
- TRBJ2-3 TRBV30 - CAWSRGEGEIITQYF TGTGCCTGGAGTCGCGGGGAGGGGGAGATTATTACGCAGTATTTT
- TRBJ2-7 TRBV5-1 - CASSLGVVDLADPKSYEQYF TGCGCCAGCAGCTTGGGGGTTGTTGACTTAGCGGACCCGAAATCCTACGAGCAGTACTTC
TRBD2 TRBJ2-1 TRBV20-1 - CSAGDRGLAGLYNEQFF TGCAGTGCTGGGGACAGGGGACTAGCGGGTCTTTACAATGAGCAGTTCTTC
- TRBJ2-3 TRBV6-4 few CASSVERRTDTQYF TGTGCCAGCAGTGTGGAGCGGAGAACAGATACGCAGTATTTT
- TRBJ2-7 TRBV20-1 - CSARGDTLYEQYF TGCAGTGCTAGGGGTGACACTCTATACGAGCAGTACTTC
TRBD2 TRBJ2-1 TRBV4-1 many CASSQEAPAGYNEQFF TGCGCCAGCAGCCAAGAGGCCCCAGCGGGGTACAATGAGCAGTTCTTC
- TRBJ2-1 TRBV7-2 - CASSSQSGISYNEQFF TGTGCCAGCAGCTCCCAATCCGGGATATCCTACAATGAGCAGTTCTTC
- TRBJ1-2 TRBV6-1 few CASSEIVGGRVGYTF TGTGCCAGCAGTGAAATCGTCGGAGGTCGGGTCGGCTACACCTTC
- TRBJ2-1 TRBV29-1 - CSVFGGGKYNEQFF TGCAGCGTGTTCGGGGGCGGAAAATACAATGAGCAGTTCTTC
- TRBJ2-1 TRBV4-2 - CASSPLYGDYLNEQFF TGTGCCAGCAGCCCACTTTATGGGGATTACTTAAATGAGCAGTTCTTC
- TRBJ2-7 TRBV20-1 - CSARKGYHEQYF TGCAGTGCTAGAAAAGGGTACCACGAGCAGTACTTC
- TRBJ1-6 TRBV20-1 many CSARDPGQSNSPLHF TGCAGTGCTAGAGACCCTGGACAGAGCAATTCACCCCTCCACTTT
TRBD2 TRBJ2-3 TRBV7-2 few CASSLQSGGASTDTQYF TGTGCCAGCAGCTTACAAAGCGGGGGGGCTAGCACAGATACGCAGTATTTT
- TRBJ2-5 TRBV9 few CASSRGVSPRETQYF TGTGCCAGCAGTAGGGGGGTGAGTCCCAGAGAGACCCAGTACTTC
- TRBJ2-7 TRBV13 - CASSPRDSEDSYEQYF TGTGCCAGCAGCCCCCGGGATAGCGAGGACTCCTACGAGCAGTACTTC
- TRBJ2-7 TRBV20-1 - CSASPAAAGAYEQYF TGCAGTGCTAGCCCCGCCGCCGCCGGGGCCTACGAGCAGTACTTC
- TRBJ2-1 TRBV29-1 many CSVAEGNHEQFF TGCAGCGTCGCCGAGGGGAACCATGAGCAGTTCTTC
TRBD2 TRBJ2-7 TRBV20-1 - CSARVTSAREQYF TGCAGTGCTAGAGTAACTAGCGCTCGCGAGCAGTACTTC
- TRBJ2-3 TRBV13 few CASSSNRVEGDTQYF TGTGCCAGCAGCTCGAACAGGGTAGAGGGAGATACGCAGTATTTT
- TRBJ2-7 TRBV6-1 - CASSEGWMNEQYF TGTGCCAGCAGTGAAGGCTGGATGAACGAGCAGTACTTC
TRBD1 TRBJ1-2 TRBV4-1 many CASSQHGTGKSPGGYTF TGCGCCAGCAGCCAACACGGGACAGGGAAGTCCCCAGGAGGCTACACCTTC
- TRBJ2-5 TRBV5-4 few CASSSRKRKYQETQYF TGTGCCAGCAGCTCCCGGAAGAGGAAGTACCAAGAGACCCAGTACTTC
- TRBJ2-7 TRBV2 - CASSGRVGEVEQYF TGTGCCAGCAGTGGTCGGGTAGGGGAGGTCGAGCAGTACTTC
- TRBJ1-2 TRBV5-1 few CASSPHIKLSYGYTF TGCGCCAGCAGCCCTCATATCAAATTGAGCTATGGCTACACCTTC
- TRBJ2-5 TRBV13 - CASSLAEGSSQETQYF TGTGCCAGCAGCTTAGCCGAGGGGTCATCCCAAGAGACCCAGTACTTC
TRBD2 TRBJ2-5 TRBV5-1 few CASSLATSGQETQYF TGCGCCAGCAGCTTGGCGACTAGCGGCCAAGAGACCCAGTACTTC
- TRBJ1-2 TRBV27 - CASSSLTVPGEFYGYTF TGTGCCAGCAGTTCTCTTACTGTCCCCGGGGAATTCTATGGCTACACCTTC
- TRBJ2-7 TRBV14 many CASSLGTLGEYF TGTGCCAGCAGCCTAGGGACACTTGGGGAGTACTTC
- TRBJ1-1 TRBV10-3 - CATSEGSKNIAAFF TGTGCCACCAGTGAAGGTTCCAAGAACATTGCAGCTTTCTTT
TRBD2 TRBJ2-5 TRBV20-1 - CSARGLAAIGNEQYF TGCAGTGCTAGAGGGCTAGCGGCTATCGGGAATGAGCAGTACTTC
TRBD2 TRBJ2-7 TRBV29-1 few CSVGGLAGYEQYF TGCAGCGTAGGGGGACTAGCAGGTTACGAGCAGTACTTC
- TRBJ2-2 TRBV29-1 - CSVVRGAVGELFF TGCAGCGTTGTACGGGGGGCGGTCGGGGAGCTGTTTTTT
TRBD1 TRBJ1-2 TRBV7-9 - CASSGIGTELSFWGGYTF TGTGCCAGCAGCGGAATAGGGACAGAGCTCTCGTTTTGGGGTGGCTACACCTTC
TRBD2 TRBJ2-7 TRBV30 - CAWKSSGGFHEQYF TGTGCCTGGAAGTCTAGCGGAGGTTTCCACGAGCAGTACTTC